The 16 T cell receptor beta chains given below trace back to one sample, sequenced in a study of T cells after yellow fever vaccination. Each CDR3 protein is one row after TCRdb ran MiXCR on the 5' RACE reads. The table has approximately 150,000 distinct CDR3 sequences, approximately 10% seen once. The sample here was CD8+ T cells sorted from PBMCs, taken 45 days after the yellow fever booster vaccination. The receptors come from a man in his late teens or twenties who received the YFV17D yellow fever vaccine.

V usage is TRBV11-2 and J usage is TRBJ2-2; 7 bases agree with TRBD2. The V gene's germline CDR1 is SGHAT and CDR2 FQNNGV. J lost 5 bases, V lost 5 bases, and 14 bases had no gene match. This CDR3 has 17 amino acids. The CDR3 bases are TGTGCCAGCAGCCCGGTTGGGGGGGGTGAAAGGACCGGGGAGCTGTTTTTT. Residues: CASSPVGGGERTGELFF.

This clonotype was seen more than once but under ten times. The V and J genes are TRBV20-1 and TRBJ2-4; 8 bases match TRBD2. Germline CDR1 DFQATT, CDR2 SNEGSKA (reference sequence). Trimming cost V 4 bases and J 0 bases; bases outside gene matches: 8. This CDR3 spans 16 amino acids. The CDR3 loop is CSATRLGGVAKNIQYF. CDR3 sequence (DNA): TGCAGTGCTACTCGTCTCGGGGGGGTAGCCAAAAACATTCAGTACTTC.

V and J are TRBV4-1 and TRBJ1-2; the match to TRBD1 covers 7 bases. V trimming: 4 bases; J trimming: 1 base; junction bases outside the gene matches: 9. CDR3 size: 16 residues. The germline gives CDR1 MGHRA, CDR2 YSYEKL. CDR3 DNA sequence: TGCGCCAGCAGCCCCAGGGGGGGGAAGTTTAACTATGGCTACACCTTC. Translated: CASSPRGGKFNYGYTF.

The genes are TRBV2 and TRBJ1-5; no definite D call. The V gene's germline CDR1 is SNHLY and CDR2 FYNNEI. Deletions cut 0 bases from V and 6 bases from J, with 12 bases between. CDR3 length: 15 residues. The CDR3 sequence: CASSEALGYSQPQHF. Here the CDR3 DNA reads TGTGCCAGCAGTGAAGCGCTTGGGTATTCTCAGCCCCAGCATTTT.

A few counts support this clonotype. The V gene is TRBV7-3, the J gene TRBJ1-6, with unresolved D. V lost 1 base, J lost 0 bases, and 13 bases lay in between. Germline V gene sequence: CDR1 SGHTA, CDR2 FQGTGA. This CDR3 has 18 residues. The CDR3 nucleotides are TGTGCCAGCAGCTTAAATGGTGGGGAAGGCTCCTATAATTCACCCCTCCACTTT. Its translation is CASSLNGGEGSYNSPLHF.

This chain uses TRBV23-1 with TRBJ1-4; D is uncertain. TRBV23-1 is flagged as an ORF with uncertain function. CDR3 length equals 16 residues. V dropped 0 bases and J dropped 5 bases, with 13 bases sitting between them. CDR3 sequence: CASSQSGETENEKLFF. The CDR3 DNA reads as TGCGCCAGCAGTCAATCTGGTGAAACGGAAAATGAAAAACTGTTTTTT.

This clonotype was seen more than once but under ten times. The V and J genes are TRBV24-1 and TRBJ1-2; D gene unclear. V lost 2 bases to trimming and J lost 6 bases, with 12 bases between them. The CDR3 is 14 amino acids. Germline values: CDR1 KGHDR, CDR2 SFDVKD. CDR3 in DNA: TGTGCCACCAGTGATTGGCCCCCGACACATGGCTACACCTTC. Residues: CATSDWPPTHGYTF.

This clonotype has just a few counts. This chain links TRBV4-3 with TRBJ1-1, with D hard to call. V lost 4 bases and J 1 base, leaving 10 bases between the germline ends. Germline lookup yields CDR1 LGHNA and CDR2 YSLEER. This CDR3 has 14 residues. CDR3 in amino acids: CASSPIGENTEAFF. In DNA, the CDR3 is TGCGCCAGCAGCCCTATCGGCGAGAACACTGAAGCTTTCTTT.

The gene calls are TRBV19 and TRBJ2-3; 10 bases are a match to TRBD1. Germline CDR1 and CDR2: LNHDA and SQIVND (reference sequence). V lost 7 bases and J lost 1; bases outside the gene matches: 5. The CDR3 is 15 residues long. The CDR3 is CASNPTGGGTDTQYF. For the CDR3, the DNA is TGTGCCAGTAACCCGACAGGGGGCGGCACAGATACGCAGTATTTT.

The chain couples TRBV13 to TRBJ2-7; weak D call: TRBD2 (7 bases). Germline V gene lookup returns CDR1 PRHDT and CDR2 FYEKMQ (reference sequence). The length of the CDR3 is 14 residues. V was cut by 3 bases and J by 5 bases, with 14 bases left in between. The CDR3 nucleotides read TGTGCCAGCAGCTTCGGGGGCCGGGAGGACGAGCAGTACTTC. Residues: CASSFGGREDEQYF.

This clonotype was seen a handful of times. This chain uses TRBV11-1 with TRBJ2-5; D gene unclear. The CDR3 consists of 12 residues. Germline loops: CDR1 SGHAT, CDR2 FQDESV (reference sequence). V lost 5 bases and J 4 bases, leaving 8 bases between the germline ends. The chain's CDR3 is CASSQWGETQYF. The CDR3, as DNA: TGTGCCAGCAGCCAGTGGGGAGAGACCCAGTACTTC.

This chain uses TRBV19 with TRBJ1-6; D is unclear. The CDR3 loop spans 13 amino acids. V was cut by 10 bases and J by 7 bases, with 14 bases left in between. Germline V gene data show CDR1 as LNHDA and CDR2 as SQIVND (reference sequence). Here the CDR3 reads CATRPRSNSPLHF. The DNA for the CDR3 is TGTGCCACCCGACCCCGCTCCAATTCACCCCTCCACTTT.

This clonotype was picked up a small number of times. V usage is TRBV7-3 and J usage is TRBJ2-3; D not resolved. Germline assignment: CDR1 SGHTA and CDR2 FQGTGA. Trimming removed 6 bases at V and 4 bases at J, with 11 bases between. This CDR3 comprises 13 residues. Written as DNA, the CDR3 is TGTGCCAGCAGACCGACACCCGCAGATACGCAGTATTTT. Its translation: CASRPTPADTQYF.

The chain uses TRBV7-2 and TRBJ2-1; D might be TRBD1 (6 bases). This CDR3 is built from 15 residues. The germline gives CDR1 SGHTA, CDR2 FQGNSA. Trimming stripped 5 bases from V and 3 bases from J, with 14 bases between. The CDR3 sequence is CASSPVGQSYNEQFF. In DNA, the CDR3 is TGTGCCAGCAGCCCTGTTGGACAGAGCTACAATGAGCAGTTCTTC.

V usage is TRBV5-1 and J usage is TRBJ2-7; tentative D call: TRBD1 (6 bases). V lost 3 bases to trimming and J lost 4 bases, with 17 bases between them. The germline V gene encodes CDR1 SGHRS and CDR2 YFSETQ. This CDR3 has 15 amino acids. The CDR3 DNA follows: TGCGCCAGCAGCTCATTCGGGACATCGGGGTACGAGCAGTACTTC. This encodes CASSSFGTSGYEQYF.

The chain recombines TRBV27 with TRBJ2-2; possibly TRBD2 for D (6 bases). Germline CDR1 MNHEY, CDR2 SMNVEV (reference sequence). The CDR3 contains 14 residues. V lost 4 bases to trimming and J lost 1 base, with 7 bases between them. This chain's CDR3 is CASSWRGNTGELFF. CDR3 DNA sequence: TGTGCCAGCAGTTGGCGGGGGAACACCGGGGAGCTGTTTTTT.